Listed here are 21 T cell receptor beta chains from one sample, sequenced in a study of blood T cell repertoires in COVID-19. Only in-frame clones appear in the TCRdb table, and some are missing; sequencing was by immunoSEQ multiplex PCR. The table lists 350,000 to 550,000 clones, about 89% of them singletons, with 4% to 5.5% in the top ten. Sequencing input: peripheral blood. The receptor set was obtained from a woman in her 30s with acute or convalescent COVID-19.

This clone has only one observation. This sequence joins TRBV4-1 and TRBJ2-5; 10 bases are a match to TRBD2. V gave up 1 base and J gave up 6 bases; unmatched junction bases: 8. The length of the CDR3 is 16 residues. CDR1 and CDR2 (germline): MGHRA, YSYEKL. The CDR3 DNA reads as TGCGCCAGCAGCCAAGCCAGCGGGGGGGCCGGAAAGACCCAGTACTTC. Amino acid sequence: CASSQASGGAGKTQYF.

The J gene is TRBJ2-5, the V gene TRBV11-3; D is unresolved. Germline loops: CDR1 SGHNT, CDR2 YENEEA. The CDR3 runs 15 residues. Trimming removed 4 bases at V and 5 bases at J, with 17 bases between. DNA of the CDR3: TGTGCCAGCAGCTCTGGGCCCTCGATCGTGGAGACCCAGTACTTC. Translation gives CASSSGPSIVETQYF.

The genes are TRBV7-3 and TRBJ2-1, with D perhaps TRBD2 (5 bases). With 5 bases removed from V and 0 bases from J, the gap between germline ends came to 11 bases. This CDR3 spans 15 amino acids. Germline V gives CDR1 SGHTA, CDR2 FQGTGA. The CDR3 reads CASSPPGSSYNEQFF. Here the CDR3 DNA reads TGTGCCAGCAGCCCCCCGGGGAGCTCCTACAATGAGCAGTTCTTC.

DNA for the CDR3: TGTGCCACCAGTGACCCAGAAGAATATGGCTACACCTTC. This encodes CATSDPEEYGYTF. This rearrangement joins TRBV24-1 to TRBJ1-2; no reliable D call. Trimming removed 4 bases from V and 5 bases from J, with 10 bases in between. Germline CDR1 and CDR2: KGHDR and SFDVKD. The CDR3 loop spans 13 amino acids.

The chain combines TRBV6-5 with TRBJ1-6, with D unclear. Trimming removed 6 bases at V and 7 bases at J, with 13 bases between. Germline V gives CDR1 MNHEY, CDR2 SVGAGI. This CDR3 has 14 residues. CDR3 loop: CASSPGVGNSPLHF. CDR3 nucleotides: TGTGCCAGCAGCCCCGGGGTGGGCAATTCACCCCTCCACTTT.

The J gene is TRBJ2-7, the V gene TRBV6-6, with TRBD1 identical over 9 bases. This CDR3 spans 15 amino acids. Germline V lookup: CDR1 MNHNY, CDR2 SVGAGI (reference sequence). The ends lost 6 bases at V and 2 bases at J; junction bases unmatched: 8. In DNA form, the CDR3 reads TGTGCCAGCAGCCCCATCGGGACAGGGCCCTACGAGCAGTACTTC. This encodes CASSPIGTGPYEQYF.

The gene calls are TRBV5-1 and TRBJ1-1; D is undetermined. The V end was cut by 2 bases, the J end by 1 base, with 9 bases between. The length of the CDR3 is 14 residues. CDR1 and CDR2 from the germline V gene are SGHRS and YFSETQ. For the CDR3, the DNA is TGCGCCAGCAGCTTCACAACAGCGAACACTGAAGCTTTCTTT. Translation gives CASSFTTANTEAFF.

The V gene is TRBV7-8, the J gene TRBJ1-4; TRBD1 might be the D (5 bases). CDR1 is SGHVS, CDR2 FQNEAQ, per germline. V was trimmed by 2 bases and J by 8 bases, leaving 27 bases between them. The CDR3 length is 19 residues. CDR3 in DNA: TGTGCCAGCAGCTTATTGGCCCCGCGCTACCTCACTCGGGGGGAAAAACTGTTTTTT. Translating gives CASSLLAPRYLTRGEKLFF.

CDR3 DNA sequence: TGCGCCAGCAGCCAGGGACGGGACACGAGTTACAATGAGCAGTTCTTC. Translated, it gives CASSQGRDTSYNEQFF. J is TRBJ2-1 and V is TRBV4-1, with D perhaps matching TRBD1 (6 bases). In germline, CDR1 is MGHRA, CDR2 YSYEKL. V was pared by 3 bases and J by 4 bases, with 16 bases between. The CDR3 has 16 residues.

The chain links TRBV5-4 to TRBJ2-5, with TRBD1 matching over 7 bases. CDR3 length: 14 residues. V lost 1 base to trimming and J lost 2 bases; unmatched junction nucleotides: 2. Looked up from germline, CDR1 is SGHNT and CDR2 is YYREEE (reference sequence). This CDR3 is CASSLTGEQETQYF. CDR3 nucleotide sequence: TGTGCCAGCAGCTTGACAGGGGAACAAGAGACCCAGTACTTC.

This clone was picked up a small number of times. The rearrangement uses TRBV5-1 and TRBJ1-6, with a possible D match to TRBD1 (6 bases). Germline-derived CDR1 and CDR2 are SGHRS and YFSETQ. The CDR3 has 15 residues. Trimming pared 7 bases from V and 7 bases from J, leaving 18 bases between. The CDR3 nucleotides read TGCGCCAGCCGACAACAGGGATCTGGCAATTCACCCCTCCACTTT. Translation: CASRQQGSGNSPLHF.

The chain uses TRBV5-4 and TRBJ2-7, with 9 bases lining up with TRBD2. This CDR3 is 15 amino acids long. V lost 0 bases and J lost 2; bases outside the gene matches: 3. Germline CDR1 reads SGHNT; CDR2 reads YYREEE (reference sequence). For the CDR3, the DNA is TGTGCCAGCAGCTTGGGCGGGGGGGATACCTACGAGCAGTACTTC. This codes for CASSLGGGDTYEQYF. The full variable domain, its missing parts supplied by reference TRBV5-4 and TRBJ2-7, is ETGVTQSPTHLIKTRGQQVTLRCSSQSGHNTVSWYQQALGQGPQFIFQYYREEENGRGNFPPRFSGLQFPNYSSELNVNALELDDSALYLCASSLGGGDTYEQYFGPGTRLTVT.

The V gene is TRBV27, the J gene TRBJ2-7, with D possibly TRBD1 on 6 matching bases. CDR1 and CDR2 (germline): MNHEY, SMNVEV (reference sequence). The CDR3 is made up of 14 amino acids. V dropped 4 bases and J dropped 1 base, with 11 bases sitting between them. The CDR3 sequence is CASSYRDTSYEQYF. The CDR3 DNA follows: TGTGCCAGCAGTTACCGGGACACTTCCTACGAGCAGTACTTC.

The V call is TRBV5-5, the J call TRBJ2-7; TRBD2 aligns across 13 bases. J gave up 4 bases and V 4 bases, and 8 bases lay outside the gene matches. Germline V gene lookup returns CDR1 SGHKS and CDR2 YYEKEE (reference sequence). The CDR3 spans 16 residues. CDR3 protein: CASSPLLAGGLYEQYF. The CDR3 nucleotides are TGTGCCAGCAGCCCCTTACTAGCGGGGGGGCTTTACGAGCAGTACTTC.

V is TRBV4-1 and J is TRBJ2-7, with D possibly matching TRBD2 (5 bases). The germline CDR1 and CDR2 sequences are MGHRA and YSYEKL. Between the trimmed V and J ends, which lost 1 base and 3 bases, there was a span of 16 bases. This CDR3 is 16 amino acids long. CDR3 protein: CASSQGPWTGIYEQYF. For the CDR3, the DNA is TGCGCCAGCAGCCAAGGACCTTGGACCGGGATCTACGAGCAGTACTTC.

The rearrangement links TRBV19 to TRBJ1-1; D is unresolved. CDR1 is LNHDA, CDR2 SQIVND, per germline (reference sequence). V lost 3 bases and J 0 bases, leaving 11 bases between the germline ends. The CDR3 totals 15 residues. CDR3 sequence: CASSILASLNTEAFF. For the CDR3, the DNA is TGTGCCAGTAGTATTTTGGCTTCCCTGAACACTGAAGCTTTCTTT.

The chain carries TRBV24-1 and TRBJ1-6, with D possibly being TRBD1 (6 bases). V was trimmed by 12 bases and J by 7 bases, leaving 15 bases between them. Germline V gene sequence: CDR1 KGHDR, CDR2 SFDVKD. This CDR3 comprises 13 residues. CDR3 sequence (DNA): TGTGCCGCCAACACAGGGAACAATTCACCCCTCCACTTT. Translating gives CAANTGNNSPLHF.

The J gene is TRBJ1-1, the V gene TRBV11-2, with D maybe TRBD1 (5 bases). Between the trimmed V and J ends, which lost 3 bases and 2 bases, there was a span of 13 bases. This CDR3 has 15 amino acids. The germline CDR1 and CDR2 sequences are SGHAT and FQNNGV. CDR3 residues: CASSLGATANTEAFF. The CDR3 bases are TGTGCCAGCAGCTTGGGTGCGACAGCCAACACTGAAGCTTTCTTT.

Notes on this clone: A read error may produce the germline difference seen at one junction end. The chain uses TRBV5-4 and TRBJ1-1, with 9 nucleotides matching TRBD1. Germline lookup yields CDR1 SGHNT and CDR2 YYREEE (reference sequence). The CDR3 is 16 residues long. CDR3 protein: CASSGDRGIMKTEAFF. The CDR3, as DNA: TGTGCCAGCAGCGGTGACAGGGGGATAATGAAAACTGAAGCTTTCTTT.

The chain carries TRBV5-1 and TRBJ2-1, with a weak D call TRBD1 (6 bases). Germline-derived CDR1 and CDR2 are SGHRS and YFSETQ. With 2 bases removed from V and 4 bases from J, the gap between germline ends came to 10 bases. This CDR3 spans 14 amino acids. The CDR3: CASSLGTFYNEQFF. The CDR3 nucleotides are TGCGCCAGCAGCTTAGGGACATTTTACAATGAGCAGTTCTTC.

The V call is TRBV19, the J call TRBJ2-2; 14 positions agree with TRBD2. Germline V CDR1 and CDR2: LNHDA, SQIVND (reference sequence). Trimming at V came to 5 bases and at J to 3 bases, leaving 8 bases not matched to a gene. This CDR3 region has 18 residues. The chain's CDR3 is CASSPHWGLAGDTGELFF. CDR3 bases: TGTGCCAGTAGTCCTCACTGGGGACTAGCGGGGGACACCGGGGAGCTGTTTTTT.